A single sample is the source of the 15 T cell receptor beta chains below, sequenced in a study of cytomegalovirus exposure and HLA in healthy donors. The PCR contained 60 Vbeta and 13 Jbeta primers. Clones were sequenced by immunoSEQ multiplex PCR, and TCRdb holds only the in-frame ones, with some missing. The data contain 200,000 to 250,000 clones, about three quarters of them seen just once; the ten biggest clones take up 2.5% to 3.5%. The sequenced sample was PBMCs. The receptors stem from a woman between 55 and 75 years old in good health and CMV-seropositive.

Of note for this clone: The same CDR3 is also encoded by other DNA sequences in this sample. The V call is TRBV2, the J call TRBJ1-4; D not certain. Trimming cost V 5 bases and J 5 bases, with 3 bases left between them. This CDR3 has 11 residues. CDR1 is SNHLY, CDR2 FYNNEI, per germline. Here the CDR3 reads CASSLNEKLFF. The CDR3 DNA reads TGTGCCAGCAGTCTGAATGAAAAACTGTTTTTT.

V and J are TRBV6-1 and TRBJ1-2; 9 nucleotides match TRBD1. The germline gives CDR1 MNHNS, CDR2 SASEGT. CDR3 length: 15 amino acids. V shed 2 bases, J shed 6 bases, and the junction held 7 bases outside the gene matches. Here the CDR3 DNA reads TGTGCCAGCAGTGAAAGAGAGGGGACAGGGCATGGCTACACCTTC. Amino acids: CASSEREGTGHGYTF.

The chain is built from TRBV18 and TRBJ2-5, with 11 nucleotides matching TRBD2. CDR3 size: 14 residues. Looked up from germline, CDR1 is KGHSH and CDR2 is LQKENI. The ends lost 3 bases at V and 3 bases at J; junction bases unmatched: 0. The CDR3 loop is CASSPTSGKETQYF. The CDR3 nucleotides are TGTGCCAGCTCACCGACTAGCGGGAAAGAGACCCAGTACTTC.

The chain carries TRBV27 and TRBJ1-1; possibly TRBD1 for D (5 bases). The V and J ends lost 6 bases and 1 base respectively, with 9 bases between them. Germline V CDR1 and CDR2: MNHEY, SMNVEV (reference sequence). The CDR3 extends over 13 amino acids. The CDR3 DNA sequence: TGTGCCAGCAGCTTTAGGGGGAACACTGAAGCTTTCTTT. Translated, it gives CASSFRGNTEAFF.

The genes are TRBV28 and TRBJ2-7; TRBD1 might be the D (5 bases). V was trimmed by 3 bases and J by 3 bases, leaving 9 bases between them. This CDR3 has 13 amino acids. The germline gives CDR1 MDHEN, CDR2 SYDVKM. The CDR3 region has the DNA TGTGCCAGCAGTTTGGGGCAAGGCTACGAGCAGTACTTC. It yields the protein CASSLGQGYEQYF.

The chain is built from TRBV7-9 and TRBJ1-6; 8 nucleotides agree with TRBD1. Trimming removed 2 bases from V and 4 bases from J; junction bases left unmatched: 10. The germline gives CDR1 SEHNR, CDR2 FQNEAQ (reference sequence). CDR3 length: 18 amino acids. The CDR3 DNA sequence: TGTGCCAGCAGCTTATGGTGGGCAGGGGGCATATATAATTCACCCCTCCACTTT. Protein sequence: CASSLWWAGGIYNSPLHF.

DNA of the CDR3: TGTGCCAGCAGCTTCACAGGGGGCAGGGGCAATCAGCCCCAGCATTTT. Its translation is CASSFTGGRGNQPQHF. V usage is TRBV5-5 and J usage is TRBJ1-5; TRBD1 agrees at 9 bases. After removal of 2 bases from V and 2 bases from J, the junction contained 5 bases not matched to a gene. This CDR3 region has 16 residues. Per the germline V gene, CDR1 is SGHKS and CDR2 is YYEKEE (reference sequence).

V gene TRBV11-2 combines with J gene TRBJ2-7, with D maybe TRBD2 (7 bases). The CDR3 covers 17 residues. V lost 5 bases to trimming and J lost 0 bases, with 20 bases between them. Germline CDR1 SGHAT, CDR2 FQNNGV. The CDR3 nucleotides are TGTGCCAGCAGCCGTGGGGGGGCCCCGCCGAGCTCCTACGAGCAGTACTTC. Protein sequence: CASSRGGAPPSSYEQYF. Supplemented by reference TRBV11-2 and TRBJ2-7, the full variable domain reads EAGVAQSPRYKIIEKRQSVAFWCNPISGHATLYWYQQILGQGPKLLIQFQNNGVVDDSQLPKDRFSAERLKGVDSTLKIQPAKLEDSAVYLCASSRGGAPPSSYEQYFGPGTRLTVT.

V is TRBV6-5 and J is TRBJ2-7; D is undetermined. V lost 0 bases and J 2 bases, leaving 11 bases between the germline ends. Looked up from germline, CDR1 is MNHEY and CDR2 is SVGAGI. CDR3 size: 15 residues. CDR3 DNA: TGTGCCAGCAGTTACTCGTTTCAGGCCACCTACGAGCAGTACTTC. Protein product: CASSYSFQATYEQYF.

The CDR3 protein is CATSDRVVEKLFF. CDR3 in DNA: TGTGCCACCTCAGACAGGGTGGTCGAAAAACTGTTTTTT. The chain has TRBV19 and TRBJ1-4; TRBD1 aligns across 7 bases. The CDR3 runs 13 residues. Germline-derived CDR1 and CDR2 are LNHDA and SQIVND (reference sequence). The ends lost 10 bases at V and 8 bases at J; junction bases unmatched: 10.

This clone was detected a few times. The chain is built from TRBV4-3 and TRBJ2-6; D not resolved. CDR1 is LGHNA and CDR2 is YSLEER in the germline V gene. The length of the CDR3 is 16 residues. Trimming took 0 bases from V and 3 from J, leaving 9 bases between them. The CDR3 loop is CASSQESSGGANVLTF. In DNA, the CDR3 is TGCGCCAGCAGCCAAGAGTCATCCGGTGGGGCCAACGTCCTGACTTTC.

The V and J genes are TRBV19 and TRBJ2-3; TRBD2 aligns across 15 bases. Looked up from germline, CDR1 is LNHDA and CDR2 is SQIVND (reference sequence). Trimming removed 6 bases from V and 5 bases from J; junction bases left unmatched: 3. This CDR3 has 15 residues. This CDR3 is CASRSGLAGGDTQYF. Here the CDR3 DNA reads TGTGCCAGTAGATCGGGACTAGCGGGAGGAGATACGCAGTATTTT.

The rearrangement uses TRBV4-2 and TRBJ1-3; 9 positions match TRBD1. CDR1 is LGHNA and CDR2 is YNFKEQ in the germline V gene. The V and J ends lost 0 bases and 3 bases, in that order; junction bases with no gene match: 0. The CDR3 runs to 15 residues. In DNA form, the CDR3 reads TGTGCCAGCAGCCAAGAGGACAGGGGTGGAAACACCATATATTTT. Its protein product is CASSQEDRGGNTIYF.

The gene calls are TRBV5-1 and TRBJ2-2; D is uncertain. Germline V gives CDR1 SGHRS, CDR2 YFSETQ. The length of the CDR3 is 13 residues. V lost 0 bases to trimming and J lost 8 bases, with 8 bases between them. The CDR3 is CASSLAERGELFF. For the CDR3, the DNA is TGCGCCAGCAGCTTGGCCGAGCGAGGGGAGCTGTTTTTT.

This clone showed up just a few times. DNA of the CDR3: TGTGCCAGCAGCTGGACTAGCGGATACAATGAGCAGTTCTTC. This codes for CASSWTSGYNEQFF. The chain carries TRBV5-6 and TRBJ2-1; 10 bases map to TRBD2. CDR3 size: 14 residues. V lost 3 bases and J lost 4; bases outside the gene matches: 1. The germline gives CDR1 SGHDT, CDR2 YYEEEE.